Each of the 27 T cell receptor beta chains below was sequenced from the same sample in a study of response to subunit inactivated influenza vaccine. TCRdb used MiXCR to reprocess the RT-PCR reads, holding one entry per CDR3 protein. The data contain roughly 790,000 distinct CDR3 sequences, around 21% of them singletons. Sequencing used PBMCs from blood, obtained roughly 5 days after vaccination. The receptors derive from a man aged 50-60 years who received an inactivated influenza vaccine.

For the CDR3, the DNA is TGTGCCAGCAGCTTATCAGGGTTTTGGACAGATACGCAGTATTTT. This encodes CASSLSGFWTDTQYF. This sequence joins TRBV7-2 and TRBJ2-3; perhaps TRBD1 as D (5 bases). The CDR3 loop spans 15 amino acids. Trimming removed 2 bases at V and 3 bases at J, with 12 bases between. Looked up from germline, CDR1 is SGHTA and CDR2 is FQGNSA.

V gene TRBV10-2 combines with J gene TRBJ2-3; 11 positions match TRBD2. Trimming removed 2 bases from V and 11 bases from J; junction bases left unmatched: 12. Germline CDR1 and CDR2: WSHSY and SAAADI. The length of the CDR3 is 16 residues. Written as DNA, the CDR3 is TGCGCCAGCAGTGAGAGGTCTAGCGGGGGGACTTTTGGGCAGTATTTT. It codes for CASSERSSGGTFGQYF.

This clonotype was observed a handful of times. The chain uses TRBV12-3 or TRBV12-4 and TRBJ1-5, with no clear D. Trimming stripped 2 bases from V and 1 base from J, with 9 bases between. CDR3 length: 15 residues. The CDR3 protein is CASSLMGLSNQPQHF. DNA for the CDR3: TGTGCCAGCAGTTTAATGGGGTTGAGCAATCAGCCCCAGCATTTT.

The chain employs TRBV10-3 and TRBJ2-7; perhaps TRBD2 as D (6 bases). The V gene's germline CDR1 is ENHRY and CDR2 SYGVKD. V lost 7 bases, J lost 0 bases, and 16 bases lay in between. The CDR3 runs to 15 residues. The DNA for the CDR3 is TGTGCCATCACCTCCACTCCCGGGAGCTCCTACGAGCAGTACTTC. Translated: CAITSTPGSSYEQYF.

This chain links TRBV24-1 with TRBJ1-1, with 8 bases fitting TRBD1. The V segment lost 10 bases and the J segment 2 bases; nucleotides outside the gene matches: 5. This CDR3 region has 13 residues. Germline V gene data show CDR1 as KGHDR and CDR2 as SFDVKD. CDR3 DNA: TGTGCCACAGCCACAGGGGGAAACACTGAAGCTTTCTTT. Encoded protein: CATATGGNTEAFF.

In this sample, this clonotype turned up a few times. J is TRBJ2-7 and V is TRBV5-1; D remains unclear. The CDR3 loop spans 14 amino acids. Germline V gene sequence: CDR1 SGHRS, CDR2 YFSETQ. Trimming pared 0 bases from V and 5 bases from J, leaving 12 bases between. The CDR3 region is CASSLGRGHHEQYF. CDR3 nucleotide sequence: TGCGCCAGCAGCTTGGGCCGAGGTCACCACGAGCAGTACTTC.

The chain links TRBV25-1 to TRBJ2-1, with D possibly TRBD1 on 6 matching bases. From germline, CDR1 is MGHDK and CDR2 SYGVNS. Between the trimmed V and J ends, which lost 1 base and 3 bases, there was a span of 16 bases. The CDR3 has 17 residues. CDR3 coding DNA: TGTGCCAGCAGTGAATTGTCGGCAGGGGTTATCTACAATGAGCAGTTCTTC. It specifies CASSELSAGVIYNEQFF.

This rearrangement joins TRBV2 to TRBJ2-2, with 13 bases fitting TRBD2. The V gene end was trimmed by 5 bases and the J gene end by 8 bases; junction bases not matched to a gene: 8. CDR1 is SNHLY and CDR2 is FYNNEI in the germline V gene. The CDR3 length is 16 residues. The CDR3 DNA reads as TGTGCCAGCAGTAACGGACTAGCGGGAGTGTCGGGGGAGCTGTTTTTT. Protein sequence: CASSNGLAGVSGELFF.

This clonotype was found a few times. This chain links TRBV7-2 with TRBJ2-2, with TRBD2 matching 8 bases. The CDR3 is 16 amino acids. V trimming: 0 bases; J trimming: 4 bases; junction bases outside the gene matches: 4. In germline, CDR1 is SGHTA, CDR2 FQGNSA. CDR3 amino acids: CASSLATSARTGELFF. In nucleotides, the CDR3 is TGTGCCAGCAGCTTAGCGACTAGCGCTCGCACCGGGGAGCTGTTTTTT. Full variable domain (missing parts from reference TRBV7-2 and TRBJ2-2): GAGVSQSPSNKVTEKGKDVELRCDPISGHTALYWYRQSLGQGLEFLIYFQGNSAPDKSGLPSDRFSAERTGGSVSTLTIQRTQQEDSAVYLCASSLATSARTGELFFGEGSRLTVL.

This clonotype occurred a few times. This chain links TRBV12-3 or TRBV12-4 with TRBJ1-5; D not resolved. The V end was cut by 6 bases, the J end by 6 bases, with 15 bases between. The CDR3 loop spans 14 amino acids. CDR3: CASSPEVSRQPQHF. CDR3 coding DNA: TGTGCCAGCAGCCCCGAGGTGAGTCGTCAGCCCCAGCATTTT.

The chain is built from TRBV20-1 and TRBJ2-1, with 9 nucleotides matching TRBD1. This CDR3 is built from 13 residues. Germline CDR1 DFQATT, CDR2 SNEGSKA (reference sequence). The trim removed 7 bases at V and 7 bases at J, leaving 8 bases unmatched. In nucleotides, the CDR3 is TGCAGTGGACCGGGACAGGGTCCGAATGAGCAGTTCTTC. It codes for CSGPGQGPNEQFF.

The gene calls are TRBV6-6 and TRBJ2-5; tentatively, D is TRBD1 (5 bases). The V end lost 1 base, the J end lost 5 bases, and 8 bases lay between the germline ends. Per germline, CDR1 MNHNY and CDR2 SVGAGI (reference sequence). The CDR3 totals 13 residues. The DNA for the CDR3 is TGTGCCAGCAGTTACTTGACAGTTGAGACCCAGTACTTC. Translating it yields CASSYLTVETQYF.

The DNA of the CDR3 is TGTGCCAGCAGCTTGGGACCATACAAGAACACCGGGGAGCTGTTTTTT. It yields the protein CASSLGPYKNTGELFF. The V gene is TRBV7-3, the J gene TRBJ2-2; D is perhaps TRBD1 or TRBD2 (5 bases each). V was shortened by 3 bases and J by 1 base, with 12 bases between the two germline ends. The CDR3 runs 16 residues. CDR1 is SGHTA and CDR2 is FQGTGA in the germline V gene.

There are a few counts of this clonotype. The chain uses TRBV12-3 or TRBV12-4 and TRBJ2-3, with D perhaps TRBD2 (5 bases). V lost 6 bases, J lost 2 bases, and 12 bases lay in between. This CDR3 is built from 14 residues. Here the CDR3 DNA reads TGTGCCAGCAGCCCGGACTTCCCCACAGATACGCAGTATTTT. Translation gives CASSPDFPTDTQYF.

This clonotype was seen at least ten times. The V gene is TRBV29-1, the J gene TRBJ2-1; TRBD1 is a possible D gene (6 bases). Germline CDR1 SQVTM, CDR2 ANQGSEA. Trimming removed 7 bases at V and 4 bases at J, with 11 bases between. The CDR3 is made up of 12 amino acids. The CDR3, as DNA: TGCAGCGGAATGGACAGTTACAATGAGCAGTTCTTC. Translated: CSGMDSYNEQFF.

This clonotype was seen a few times. This chain joins TRBV5-1 and TRBJ2-1; D gene ambiguous. The CDR3 extends over 14 amino acids. Trimming took off 0 bases at V and 2 bases at J, with 6 bases between the two ends. CDR1 and CDR2 (germline): SGHRS, YFSETQ. DNA of the CDR3: TGCGCCAGCAGCTTGGAAGTCCCCTACAATGAGCAGTTCTTC. Its protein is CASSLEVPYNEQFF.

The chain employs TRBV27 and TRBJ2-3; 7 positions match TRBD2. Trimming cost V 5 bases and J 0 bases; bases outside gene matches: 5. The CDR3 extends over 15 amino acids. Germline assignment: CDR1 MNHEY and CDR2 SMNVEV (reference sequence). The CDR3 nucleotides are TGTGCCAGCAGTAAGGGACTACTTAGCACAGATACGCAGTATTTT. It yields the protein CASSKGLLSTDTQYF.

This clonotype was found a few times. The rearrangement links TRBV24-1 to TRBJ2-1; 10 bases map to TRBD1. The CDR3 runs 17 residues. The J segment lost 5 bases and the V segment lost 1 base, leaving 7 bases of the junction unmatched. Germline V CDR1 and CDR2: KGHDR, SFDVKD. The CDR3 is CATSDFKGTGVHNEQFF. CDR3 bases: TGTGCCACCAGTGATTTTAAGGGGACAGGGGTGCACAATGAGCAGTTCTTC.

This clonotype was counted between two and nine times. The gene calls are TRBV10-3 and TRBJ2-6; D tentatively fits TRBD1 or TRBD2 (7 bases each). V was shortened by 8 bases and J by 2 bases, with 19 bases between the two germline ends. Germline CDR1 and CDR2: ENHRY and SYGVKD. The CDR3 consists of 17 residues. The CDR3, as DNA: TGTGCCATCCCTAGGGGAGGGGGCCCAACTGGGGCCAACGTCCTGACTTTC. Its translation: CAIPRGGGPTGANVLTF.

As DNA, the CDR3 is TGTGCCAGCAGCCCCGTGGGGACGATCCGCTCCTACAATGAGCAGTTCTTC. Translated, it gives CASSPVGTIRSYNEQFF. The chain is built from TRBV4-2 and TRBJ2-1; D may correspond to TRBD1 or TRBD2 (5 bases each). Germline assignment: CDR1 LGHNA and CDR2 YNFKEQ. V shed 4 bases and J shed 0 bases, with 16 bases lying between them. The CDR3 extends over 17 amino acids.

This clonotype was seen only a few times. The chain joins TRBV7-4 to TRBJ2-1, with 10 bases aligning to TRBD1. The CDR3 runs 14 residues. Looked up from germline, CDR1 is SGHVT and CDR2 is SQSDAQ. After removal of 3 bases from V and 8 bases from J, the junction contained 4 bases not matched to a gene. The CDR3 here is CASSLGTGEDEQFF. CDR3 nucleotide sequence: TGTGCCAGCAGCTTGGGGACAGGGGAAGATGAGCAGTTCTTC.

This sequence joins TRBV12-3 or TRBV12-4 and TRBJ1-2, with a tentative D call TRBD1 (6 bases). V was shortened by 7 bases and J by 2 bases, with 14 bases between the two germline ends. The CDR3 is made up of 14 amino acids. The CDR3 region has the DNA TGTGCCAGCATGCCGGGACACCAAAACTATGGCTACACCTTC. Translating gives CASMPGHQNYGYTF.

V and J are TRBV20-1 and TRBJ1-4; D ambiguous. CDR3 size: 13 residues. Germline assignment: CDR1 DFQATT and CDR2 SNEGSKA (reference sequence). V was trimmed by 1 base and J by 4 bases, leaving 7 bases between them. The chain's CDR3 is CSARAAVNEKLFF. The CDR3 nucleotides are TGCAGTGCTAGAGCGGCGGTTAATGAAAAACTGTTTTTT.

The V call is TRBV12-3 or TRBV12-4, the J call TRBJ1-5; 9 nucleotides align to TRBD1. The CDR3 sequence is 15 residues long. With 1 base clipped from V and 3 bases from J, the junction kept 1 base outside the gene matches. The CDR3 loop reads CASSLGTGDNQPQHF. CDR3 DNA: TGTGCCAGCAGTTTAGGGACAGGGGACAATCAGCCCCAGCATTTT.

This clonotype was counted a few times. This chain links TRBV20-1 with TRBJ2-3, with 9 bases matching TRBD2. Germline V gene sequence: CDR1 DFQATT, CDR2 SNEGSKA (reference sequence). The CDR3 consists of 16 residues. J was trimmed by 4 bases and V by 6 bases; bases with no gene match: 14. The CDR3 spells CSALNPLAGSSDTQYF. For the CDR3, the DNA is TGCAGTGCCCTCAATCCTCTAGCGGGGAGTTCAGATACGCAGTATTTT.

This clonotype was seen a few times. DNA for the CDR3: TGTGCCACCAGCCCTTCGGGGCGGGAGTACATTTACAATGAGCAGTTCTTC. Its translation is CATSPSGREYIYNEQFF. The J gene is TRBJ2-1, the V gene TRBV15, with 7 bases matching TRBD2. J lost 4 bases, V lost 5 bases, and 14 bases had no gene match. The CDR3 covers 17 residues. The germline CDR1 and CDR2 sequences are LNHNV and YYDKDF (reference sequence). Full variable domain (outside the CDR3, taken from reference TRBV15 and TRBJ2-1): DAMVIQNPRYQVTQFGKPVTLSCSQTLNHNVMYWYQQKSSQAPKLLFHYYDKDFNNEADTPDNFQSRRPNTSFCFLDIRSPGLGDTAMYLCATSPSGREYIYNEQFFGPGTRLTVL.

This clonotype was seen many times. The chain links TRBV27 to TRBJ1-1; 7 positions match TRBD1. The CDR3 length is 11 residues. CDR1 and CDR2 from the germline V gene are MNHEY and SMNVEV (reference sequence). The trim removed 6 bases at V and 11 bases at J, leaving 6 bases unmatched. The CDR3 is CASRTTGAAFF. The CDR3 DNA sequence: TGTGCCAGCAGGACCACAGGGGCGGCTTTCTTT.